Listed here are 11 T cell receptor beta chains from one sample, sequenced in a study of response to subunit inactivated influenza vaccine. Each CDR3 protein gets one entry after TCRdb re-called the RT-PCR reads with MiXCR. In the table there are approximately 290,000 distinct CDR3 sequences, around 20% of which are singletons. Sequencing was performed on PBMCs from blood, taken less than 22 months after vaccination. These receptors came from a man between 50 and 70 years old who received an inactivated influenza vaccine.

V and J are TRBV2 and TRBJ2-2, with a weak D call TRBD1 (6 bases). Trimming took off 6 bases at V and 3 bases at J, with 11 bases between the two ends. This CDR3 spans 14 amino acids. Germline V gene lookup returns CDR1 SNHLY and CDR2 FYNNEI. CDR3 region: CASRGDTDTGELFF. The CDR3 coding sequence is TGTGCCAGCAGGGGGGACACTGACACCGGGGAGCTGTTTTTT. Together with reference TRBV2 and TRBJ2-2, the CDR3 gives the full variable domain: EPEVTQTPSHQVTQMGQEVILRCVPISNHLYFYWYRQILGQKVEFLVSFYNNEISEKSEIFDDQFSVERPDGSNFTLKIRSTKLEDSAMYFCASRGDTDTGELFFGEGSRLTVL.

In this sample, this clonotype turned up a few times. The CDR3 spells CASSQDRGFNYGYTF. CDR3 coding DNA: TGCGCCAGCAGCCAAGACAGGGGATTTAACTATGGCTACACCTTC. The chain couples TRBV4-3 to TRBJ1-2, with D tentatively TRBD1 (6 bases). Germline lookup yields CDR1 LGHNA and CDR2 YSLEER. With 0 bases removed from V and 1 base from J, the gap between germline ends came to 9 bases. The CDR3 is 15 residues long.

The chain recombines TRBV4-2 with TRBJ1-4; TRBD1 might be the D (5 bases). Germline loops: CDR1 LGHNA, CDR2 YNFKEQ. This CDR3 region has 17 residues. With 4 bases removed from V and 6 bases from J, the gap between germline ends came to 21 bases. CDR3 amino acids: CASSPQRPPGRYEKLFF. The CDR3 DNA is TGTGCCAGCAGCCCACAACGACCCCCGGGGCGATATGAAAAACTGTTTTTT.

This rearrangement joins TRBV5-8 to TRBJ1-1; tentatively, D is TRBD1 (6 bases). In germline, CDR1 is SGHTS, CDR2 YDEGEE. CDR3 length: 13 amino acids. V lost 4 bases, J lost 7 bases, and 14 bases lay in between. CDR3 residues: CASSIGTRNEAFF. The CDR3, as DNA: TGTGCCAGCAGCATCGGGACACGGAATGAAGCTTTCTTT.

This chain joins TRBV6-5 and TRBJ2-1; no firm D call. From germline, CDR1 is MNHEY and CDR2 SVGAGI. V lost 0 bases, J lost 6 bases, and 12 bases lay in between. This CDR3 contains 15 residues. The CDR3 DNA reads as TGTGCCAGCAGTTACTCGATTTTCATTCCCAATGAGCAGTTCTTC. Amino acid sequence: CASSYSIFIPNEQFF.

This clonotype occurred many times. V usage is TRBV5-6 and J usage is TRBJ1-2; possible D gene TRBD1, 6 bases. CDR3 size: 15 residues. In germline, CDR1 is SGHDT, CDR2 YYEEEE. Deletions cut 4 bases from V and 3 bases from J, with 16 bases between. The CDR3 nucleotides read TGTGCCAGCAGCCTACACAGGGAGAGTCACTATGGCTACACCTTC. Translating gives CASSLHRESHYGYTF.

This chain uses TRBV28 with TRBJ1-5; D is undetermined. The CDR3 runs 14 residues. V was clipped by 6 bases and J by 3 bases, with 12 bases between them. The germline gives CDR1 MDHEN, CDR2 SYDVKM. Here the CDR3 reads CASRSGLPNQPQHF. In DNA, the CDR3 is TGTGCCAGCAGATCTGGGTTGCCCAATCAGCCCCAGCATTTT.

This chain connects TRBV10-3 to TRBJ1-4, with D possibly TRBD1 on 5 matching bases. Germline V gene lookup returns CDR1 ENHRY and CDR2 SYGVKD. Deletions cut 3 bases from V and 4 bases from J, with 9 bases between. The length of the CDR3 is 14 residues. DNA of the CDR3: TGTGCCATCAGTGACCTAGGGGTTAATGAAAAACTGTTTTTT. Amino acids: CAISDLGVNEKLFF.

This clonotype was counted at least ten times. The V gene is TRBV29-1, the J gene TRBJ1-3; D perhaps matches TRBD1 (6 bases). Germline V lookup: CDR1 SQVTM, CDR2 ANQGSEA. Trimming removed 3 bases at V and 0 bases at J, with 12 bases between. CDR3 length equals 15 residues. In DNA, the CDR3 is TGCAGCGTTGATTTCACAGGGTCCTCTGGAAACACCATATATTTT. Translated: CSVDFTGSSGNTIYF.

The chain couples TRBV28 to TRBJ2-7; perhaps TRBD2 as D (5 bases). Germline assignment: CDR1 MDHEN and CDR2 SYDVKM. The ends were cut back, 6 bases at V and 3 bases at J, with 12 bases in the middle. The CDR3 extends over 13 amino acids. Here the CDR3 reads CASSTPRVYEQYF. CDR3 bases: TGTGCCAGCAGCACACCGAGGGTCTACGAGCAGTACTTC.

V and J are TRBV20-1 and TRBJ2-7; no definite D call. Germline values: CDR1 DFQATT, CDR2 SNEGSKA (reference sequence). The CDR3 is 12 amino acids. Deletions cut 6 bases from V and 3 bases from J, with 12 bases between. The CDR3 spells CSAQFKNYEQYF. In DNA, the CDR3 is TGCAGTGCCCAATTCAAGAACTACGAGCAGTACTTC.